This T cell receptor beta chain was documented in a study of control samples from healthy donors and cancer patients (TCRdb year 2020). As concerns this clone: There is no known antigen for this receptor. No base qualities exist here, and no much larger clone lies one base off it.

V lost 6 bases and J lost 5 bases; the stretch between them is 8 bases long. The CDR3, cysteine through phenylalanine, is 12 amino acids long. Here the CDR3 DNA is all that survives: 36 bases in frame from base 1. The germline V gene specifies SNHLY as CDR1 and FYNNEI as CDR2. The library was produced with the immunoSEQ multiplex PCR assay. The table was pulled from immuneACCESS by TCRdb, which kept in-frame rearrangements only. Such tables lose some clones; where checked, under half of the loss comes from unresolved V genes, and the rest has no known cause. For this sample there are more than 110,000 clones; about nine tenths appear just once. The top ten hold 8.7% of the sample.

Sequencing input: blood. This TCR was recovered from a woman aged 25 to 39 in good health. Recombination linked TRBV2 to TRBJ2-1; the D segment cannot be called with confidence. The CDR3 in this case is CASRGRDNEQFF. In nucleotide form, the sequence is TGTGCCAGCAGGGGCAGAGACAATGAGCAGTTCTTC.